One and the same sample provided the 9 T cell receptor beta chains below, sequenced in a study of Ad26.COV2.S vaccination and SARS-CoV-2 variants. Generated by immunoSEQ multiplex PCR, the TCRdb table keeps only in-frame clones and is missing some. The sample records 400,000 to 450,000 clones, 90% being singletons. Treatment defined: roughly 18 received Ad26.COV2.S at low or high dose, single or two shots; several received placebo; per-sample allocation not given. The samples date from day 63 after the first vaccine or placebo injection. This sample comprised peripheral blood, obtained in a trial of Ad26.COV2.S vaccine versus placebo. Every receptor here comes from a person aged 18 to 59 who received the Ad26.COV2.S COVID-19 vaccine or a placebo.

V gene TRBV28 combines with J gene TRBJ1-1; tentative D call: TRBD1 (6 bases). V lost 2 bases to trimming and J lost 3 bases, with 19 bases between them. Germline lookup yields CDR1 MDHEN and CDR2 SYDVKM. The CDR3 loop spans 17 amino acids. CDR3: CASSLRAPQGWDTEAFF. The CDR3 region has the DNA TGTGCCAGCAGTTTAAGGGCCCCACAGGGCTGGGACACTGAAGCTTTCTTT.

The rearrangement joins TRBV5-1 to TRBJ1-2, with 8 bases identical to TRBD1. This CDR3 is 14 amino acids long. Germline V gene lookup returns CDR1 SGHRS and CDR2 YFSETQ. V gave up 3 bases and J gave up 4 bases; unmatched junction bases: 5. In nucleotides, the CDR3 is TGCGCCAGCAGCTCCCGGACAGGGTTCTATGGCTACACCTTC. This codes for CASSSRTGFYGYTF. Full variable domain (remainder filled in from reference TRBV5-1 and TRBJ1-2): KAGVTQTPRYLIKTRGQQVTLSCSPISGHRSVSWYQQTPGQGLQFLFEYFSETQRNKGNFPGRFSGRQFSNSRSEMNVSTLELGDSALYLCASSSRTGFYGYTFGSGTRLTVV.

The chain uses TRBV27 and TRBJ2-7; 8 bases line up with TRBD2. Trimming took 4 bases from V and 6 from J; bases not matched to a gene: 11. The germline CDR1 and CDR2 sequences are MNHEY and SMNVEV (reference sequence). This CDR3 contains 15 residues. The CDR3 DNA reads TGTGCCAGCAGTTCCCGGGAGGGGACTAGAGGCGAGCAGTACTTC. This encodes CASSSREGTRGEQYF.

The genes are TRBV20-1 and TRBJ1-1; 7 positions match TRBD1. The junction had 5 bases not matched to a gene; V was cut back by 3 bases and J by 1 base. CDR1 is DFQATT and CDR2 is SNEGSKA in the germline V gene (reference sequence). The CDR3 runs to 14 residues. The CDR3 loop is CSASDAGGNTEAFF. Written as DNA, the CDR3 is TGCAGTGCTAGTGACGCAGGGGGGAACACTGAAGCTTTCTTT.

The V call is TRBV7-9, the J call TRBJ1-5; 10 positions match TRBD1. This CDR3 region has 17 residues. The germline gives CDR1 SEHNR, CDR2 FQNEAQ (reference sequence). After removal of 5 bases from V and 2 bases from J, the junction contained 9 bases not matched to a gene. The CDR3 coding sequence is TGTGCCAGCAGCCGACAGGGGGCTTTGTGGGGCAATCAGCCCCAGCATTTT. Amino acid sequence: CASSRQGALWGNQPQHF.

The V call is TRBV4-2, the J call TRBJ2-1; TRBD1 matches 10 bases. With 4 bases clipped from V and 3 bases from J, the junction kept 3 bases outside the gene matches. Per the germline V gene, CDR1 is LGHNA and CDR2 is YNFKEQ. The CDR3 consists of 15 residues. The CDR3 nucleotides read TGTGCCAGCAGCCTGGGGACAGGGGACTACAATGAGCAGTTCTTC. Translated: CASSLGTGDYNEQFF.

There are a few counts of this clone. The gene calls are TRBV19 and TRBJ1-2; perhaps TRBD1 as D (5 bases). V was clipped by 5 bases and J by 0 bases, with 10 bases between them. The CDR3 runs to 14 residues. Germline values: CDR1 LNHDA, CDR2 SQIVND (reference sequence). CDR3 DNA: TGTGCCAGTAGTTCCCAAGGGGCTAACTATGGCTACACCTTC. Protein sequence: CASSSQGANYGYTF.

The chain uses TRBV7-9 and TRBJ2-1; 9 bases match TRBD2. After removal of 1 base from V and 7 bases from J, the junction contained 5 bases not matched to a gene. Germline CDR1 and CDR2: SEHNR and FQNEAQ (reference sequence). There are 15 residues in the CDR3. The CDR3 nucleotides are TGTGCCAGCAGCTTAGTTCTAGCGGGAAAGAATGAGCAGTTCTTC. Its protein is CASSLVLAGKNEQFF.

The chain links TRBV29-1 to TRBJ1-1; TRBD1 is a possible D gene (5 bases). V lost 4 bases, J lost 11 bases, and 17 bases lay in between. The germline gives CDR1 SQVTM, CDR2 ANQGSEA. The CDR3 is 12 amino acids. The CDR3 spells CSVVSGVGDAFF. CDR3 nucleotide sequence: TGCAGCGTTGTTTCGGGGGTTGGAGACGCTTTCTTT.